Included here is one TCR beta chain sequence, with context. Its antigen is unidentified. This sample was taken from a study of a mutant IDH1 vaccine in newly diagnosed glioma. Study overall: The therapy given earlier, which was standard therapy, consisted of radiotherapy, temozolomide, or both, and most of the patients received both.

The germline V gene has CDR1 MGHRA and CDR2 YSYEKL. The CDR3 contains 14 residues. V dropped 0 bases and J dropped 8 bases, with 13 bases sitting between them. Time point meaning: week 11, during vaccination. Topical imiquimod was applied with each vaccine dose, which held 300 ug of mutant IDH1 20-mer peptide. Clones were read by immunoSEQ multiplex PCR, and TCRdb kept only the in-frame ones, dropping some. The sample carries tens of thousands of clones, over 65% recorded once. The receptor was isolated from a woman aged 18 to 35 with glioma. The chain combines TRBV4-1 with TRBJ1-2; D might be TRBD1 (5 bases). Specimen: PBMCs, collected from a glioma patient whose treatment included an IDH1 peptide vaccine. The CDR3 protein is CASSQEQGREGYTF. The CDR3 DNA is TGCGCCAGCAGCCAAGAGCAGGGCCGTGAAGGCTACACCTTC.